This T cell receptor (beta chain) was recorded in a study of blood T cell repertoires in COVID-19. Study context: There were acute and convalescent COVID-19 samples, and they came from the United States, Italy and Spain.

J gave up 5 bases and V 6 bases, and 10 bases lay outside the gene matches. There are 15 residues in the CDR3. Per germline, CDR1 SQVTM and CDR2 ANQGSEA. The Seattle site enrolled patients during active infection and followed them longitudinally. Profiled with immunoSEQ multiplex PCR; TCRdb holds only in-frame clones, not every one. The sample consists of roughly 200,000 clones, under 85% of them appearing once. The V gene is TRBV29-1, the J gene TRBJ1-1, with 12 bases that match TRBD1. The clonotype originates from a woman aged 25 to 39 with COVID-19, enrolled during active disease. Sequences were obtained from peripheral blood. CDR3 sequence: CSVLGTGGTWTEAFF. In nucleotides, the CDR3 is TGCAGCGTGCTGGGGACAGGGGGCACGTGGACTGAAGCTTTCTTT.